This TCR beta chain was obtained from a study of regulatory T cells in long-lasting Graves disease. Trimming pared 7 bases from V and 5 bases from J, leaving 15 bases between. This CDR3 has 13 residues. Germline V CDR1 and CDR2: SGHAT, FQDESV (reference sequence). Time point: persistent/refractory GD, antithyroid drugs over 5 years with positive TRAb. The TCR library was made from RNA extracted from PBMCs. Graves' disease diagnosis relied on American Thyroid Association guidelines. This clonotype was seen at least ten times. CDR3-region Arm-PCR and iRepertoire HTBI primers produced the TCR beta libraries. Via MiXCR, TCRdb re-called the multiplex PCR reads, giving one row per CDR3 protein. The table includes roughly 400,000 distinct CDR3 sequences, 21% detected once.

V is TRBV11-1 and J is TRBJ2-7, with D possibly being TRBD1 (5 bases). Sequenced material: peripheral blood mononuclear cells (PBMCs), taken when the disease was refractory, from a patient treated with antithyroid drugs. The TCR sequence derives from a female donor with Graves disease. The CDR3: CASNSRETDEQYF. The DNA of the CDR3 is TGTGCCAGCAACTCCAGGGAAACCGACGAGCAGTACTTC.